This TCR beta chain was observed in a study of blood T cell repertoires in COVID-19. Overall study context: COVID-19 samples, acute and convalescent, were from the United States, Italy and Spain. Nucleic acid was either cDNA or gDNA, and it came from T cells, B-cell-depleted T cells, or PBMCs.

Original data processing: Nucleated cell number was recorded as an estimate derived from reference gene primer amplification. Data came from immunoSEQ multiplex PCR; TCRdb stores just in-frame clones and leaves some out. V, J and clone size are taken as reported in that table, and D and trimming were inferred from the DNA itself. Among some 120,000 clones, 70% to 85% were seen once, and the ten largest hold about 0.85%. This CDR3 region has 13 residues. Germline assignment: CDR1 KGHSH and CDR2 LQKENI. Trimming cost V 2 bases and J 5 bases, with 9 bases left between them. Sequencing was carried out using peripheral blood. The TCR originated in a human donor with acute or convalescent COVID-19. The donor label of this sample is uncertain. The chain recombines TRBV18 with TRBJ1-1; no firm D call. CDR3 residues: CASSPVPITEAFF. In nucleotides, the CDR3 is TGTGCCAGCTCACCAGTTCCCATTACTGAAGCTTTCTTT.